The next 17 T cell receptor beta chains were all read from a single sample in a study of blood T cell repertoires in COVID-19. Measured with immunoSEQ multiplex PCR; TCRdb has only the in-frame clones, and not every one. The table records 59,000 or so clones, approximately 90% of them present only once. The sample consisted of peripheral blood. All receptors derive from a human donor in a cohort sampled during active COVID-19.

This clone was recorded only once. V and J are TRBV14 and TRBJ1-6; the match to TRBD1 covers 9 bases. The V segment lost 4 bases and the J segment 13 bases; nucleotides outside the gene matches: 5. CDR3 length: 13 residues. Germline CDR1 reads SGHDN; CDR2 reads FVKESK. The CDR3 is CASSPGQGSPLHF. In nucleotides, the CDR3 is TGTGCCAGCAGCCCTGGACAGGGGTCTCCCCTCCACTTT.

The V and J genes are TRBV9 and TRBJ1-2; D is unresolved. CDR1 is SGDLS and CDR2 is YYNGEE in the germline V gene. Trimming stripped 3 bases from V and 9 bases from J, with 9 bases between. The CDR3 covers 11 residues. The CDR3 region is CASSGALSYTF. The CDR3 nucleotides read TGTGCCAGCAGCGGCGCCCTAAGCTACACCTTC.

The genes are TRBV7-2 and TRBJ2-1, with 9 bases aligning to TRBD2. Germline values: CDR1 SGHTA, CDR2 FQGNSA. V gave up 5 bases and J gave up 0 bases; unmatched junction bases: 8. This CDR3 is 17 amino acids long. In DNA, the CDR3 is TGTGCCAGCAGCCTCAGTACTAGCGGGTACTCCTACAATGAGCAGTTCTTC. Amino acids: CASSLSTSGYSYNEQFF.

The V gene is TRBV23-1, the J gene TRBJ2-1; no firm D call. TRBV23-1 has ORF status, its function being uncertain. CDR3 length: 15 residues. V dropped 4 bases and J dropped 0 bases, with 10 bases sitting between them. The CDR3 sequence is CASSLQLGSYNEQFF. Written as DNA, the CDR3 is TGCGCCAGCAGTCTACAGCTCGGCTCCTACAATGAGCAGTTCTTC.

The chain employs TRBV7-9 and TRBJ1-4; D not resolved. V was trimmed by 0 bases and J by 0 bases, leaving 5 bases between them. Germline loops: CDR1 SEHNR, CDR2 FQNEAQ (reference sequence). The CDR3 consists of 15 residues. In DNA form, the CDR3 reads TGTGCCAGCAGCTTAGCCAGTGCAACTAATGAAAAACTGTTTTTT. Translation: CASSLASATNEKLFF.

The sample holds one count of this clone. The chain recombines TRBV28 with TRBJ2-5, with TRBD2 as a possible D gene (6 bases). The CDR3 spans 15 residues. The V end was cut by 6 bases, the J end by 2 bases, with 16 bases between. Germline CDR1 is MDHEN and CDR2 is SYDVKM. CDR3 DNA: TGTGCCAGCAGAGGGACTGTCGTGGTTCAAGAGACCCAGTACTTC. This translates into CASRGTVVVQETQYF.

V gene TRBV27 combines with J gene TRBJ2-3; tentatively, D is TRBD1 (6 bases). Germline V gives CDR1 MNHEY, CDR2 SMNVEV (reference sequence). The CDR3 sequence is 17 residues long. Between the trimmed V and J ends, which lost 0 bases and 6 bases, there was a span of 19 bases. The CDR3 reads CASSLSYSTGLRDTQYF. The CDR3 nucleotides read TGTGCCAGCAGTTTATCCTATTCGACAGGCCTGAGGGATACGCAGTATTTT.

The V gene is TRBV7-6, the J gene TRBJ1-1, with TRBD1 matching over 12 bases. CDR1 SGHVS and CDR2 FNYEAQ come from the germline V gene. CDR3 length equals 16 residues. V lost 4 bases and J lost 1; bases outside the gene matches: 4. This CDR3 is CASSSQGQGANTEAFF. CDR3 coding DNA: TGTGCCAGCAGCTCACAGGGACAGGGGGCGAACACTGAAGCTTTCTTT.

The chain combines TRBV5-1 with TRBJ1-4; 8 nucleotides line up with TRBD1. V shed 5 bases and J 4 bases; nucleotides not matched to a gene: 7. The germline V gene has CDR1 SGHRS and CDR2 YFSETQ. This CDR3 is built from 15 residues. CDR3 DNA: TGCGCCAGCAGGGGGGGACAGGTCGATAATGAAAAACTGTTTTTT. Translated, it gives CASRGGQVDNEKLFF.

This clone has a handful of counts. The rearrangement links TRBV5-6 to TRBJ2-3; 13 bases map to TRBD2. Germline assignment: CDR1 SGHDT and CDR2 YYEEEE. With V trimmed by 4 bases and J by 2 bases, 4 bases remained unmatched. The CDR3 contains 16 residues. The CDR3 DNA follows: TGTGCCAGCAGCGAACTAGCGGGAGGGGACACAGATACGCAGTATTTT. It is translated as CASSELAGGDTDTQYF.

J is TRBJ2-7 and V is TRBV12-3 or TRBV12-4; 11 bases line up with TRBD2. J gave up 3 bases and V 6 bases, and 1 base lay outside the gene matches. The CDR3 spans 13 residues. CDR3 nucleotide sequence: TGTGCCAGCAGCCTAGCGGGAGGCTACGAGCAGTACTTC. Translating gives CASSLAGGYEQYF.

This clone was picked up one time. V usage is TRBV7-3 and J usage is TRBJ2-7, with 10 bases lining up with TRBD2. With V trimmed by 5 bases and J by 5 bases, 9 bases remained unmatched. CDR3 length: 15 amino acids. The V gene's germline CDR1 is SGHTA and CDR2 FQGTGA. This chain's CDR3 is CASSPDPSGSDEQYF. The DNA for the CDR3 is TGTGCCAGCAGCCCCGATCCTAGCGGGAGTGACGAGCAGTACTTC.

V usage is TRBV27 and J usage is TRBJ2-1; 9 bases are a match to TRBD1. Trimming removed 3 bases from V and 0 bases from J; junction bases left unmatched: 6. The germline gives CDR1 MNHEY, CDR2 SMNVEV (reference sequence). The CDR3 contains 17 residues. The CDR3 reads CASSFSGTGFSYNEQFF. CDR3 bases: TGTGCCAGCAGTTTTTCCGGGACAGGGTTCTCCTACAATGAGCAGTTCTTC.

The V and J genes are TRBV7-3 and TRBJ2-1; 8 nucleotides line up with TRBD2. The trim removed 2 bases at V and 8 bases at J, leaving 8 bases unmatched. The V gene's germline CDR1 is SGHTA and CDR2 FQGTGA. CDR3 length: 15 amino acids. The CDR3 nucleotides are TGTGCCAGCAGCTTACTGGCGGGAGGTGTCGATGAGCAGTTCTTC. This codes for CASSLLAGGVDEQFF.

The chain couples TRBV24-1 to TRBJ2-1, with 12 bases aligning to TRBD2. This CDR3 is 16 amino acids long. Trimming took 4 bases from V and 7 from J; bases not matched to a gene: 7. CDR1 and CDR2 from the germline V gene are KGHDR and SFDVKD. CDR3 amino acids: CATSERTSGESNEQFF. The CDR3 DNA is TGTGCCACCAGTGAACGGACTAGCGGGGAGAGTAATGAGCAGTTCTTC.

The chain couples TRBV2 to TRBJ2-7; unclear D gene. The CDR3 sequence is 13 residues long. Trimming stripped 4 bases from V and 2 bases from J, with 9 bases between. CDR1 SNHLY and CDR2 FYNNEI come from the germline V gene. Written as DNA, the CDR3 is TGTGCCAGCAGTGCTGAGATAACCTACGAGCAGTACTTC. Translating gives CASSAEITYEQYF.

Only a few counts were recorded for this clone. The chain's CDR3 is CASSDTSGSWNEQFF. CDR3 bases: TGTGCCAGCAGTGACACTAGCGGGTCTTGGAATGAGCAGTTCTTC. This rearrangement joins TRBV6-4 to TRBJ2-1; TRBD2 agrees at 9 bases. The V segment lost 2 bases and the J segment 7 bases; nucleotides outside the gene matches: 6. From germline, CDR1 is MRHNA and CDR2 SNTAGT. The CDR3 is 15 residues long.